The 29 T cell receptor beta chains in this list originate from one sample, sequenced in a study of T cell changes during pregnancy in multiple sclerosis. Libraries were prepared by immunoSEQ multiplex PCR; TCRdb keeps only in-frame clonotypes and omits some of them. Seen here are around 70,000 clones, just over 90% observed once, and the top ten hold 2% to 2.5%. Sequenced material: peripheral blood, taken in the second trimester of pregnancy. Receptors originate from a female donor in good health, enrolled as a control in a pregnancy study.

The gene calls are TRBV5-4 and TRBJ2-4; the D gene is possibly TRBD1 (6 bases). Trimming removed 0 bases at V and 3 bases at J, with 7 bases between. CDR3 length: 14 residues. Germline loops: CDR1 SGHNT, CDR2 YYREEE (reference sequence). CDR3 loop: CASSLGQDKNIQYF. The CDR3 nucleotides read TGTGCCAGCAGCTTGGGACAGGACAAAAACATTCAGTACTTC. Full variable domain (missing parts from reference TRBV5-4 and TRBJ2-4): ETGVTQSPTHLIKTRGQQVTLRCSSQSGHNTVSWYQQALGQGPQFIFQYYREEENGRGNFPPRFSGLQFPNYSSELNVNALELDDSALYLCASSLGQDKNIQYFGAGTRLSVL.

The V and J genes are TRBV7-6 and TRBJ2-1, with 8 positions matching TRBD2. The length of the CDR3 is 14 residues. Germline-derived CDR1 and CDR2 are SGHVS and FNYEAQ. V shed 4 bases, J shed 6 bases, and the junction held 5 bases outside the gene matches. The CDR3 loop reads CASSSWTSSNEQFF. In DNA, the CDR3 is TGTGCCAGCAGCTCGTGGACTAGCAGCAATGAGCAGTTCTTC.

The J gene is TRBJ2-5, the V gene TRBV4-1; 7 nucleotides match TRBD1. Germline V gene lookup returns CDR1 MGHRA and CDR2 YSYEKL. V lost 1 base and J lost 6; bases outside the gene matches: 8. The CDR3 sequence is 15 residues long. The CDR3 DNA follows: TGCGCCAGCAGCCAAGGGATTACAGGGGTAAAGACCCAGTACTTC. It specifies CASSQGITGVKTQYF.

The chain joins TRBV29-1 to TRBJ2-2; no reliable D call. The CDR3 runs to 12 residues. V lost 4 bases and J lost 4, with 7 bases in between. CDR1 and CDR2 from the germline V gene are SQVTM and ANQGSEA. Here the CDR3 DNA reads TGCAGCGTTGGGGCGAGCACCGGGGAGCTGTTTTTT. Its protein is CSVGASTGELFF.

The chain has TRBV4-3 and TRBJ1-5; TRBD1 matches at 7 bases. Germline lookup yields CDR1 LGHNA and CDR2 YSLEER. The CDR3 is 18 amino acids. The V gene end was trimmed by 0 bases and the J gene end by 5 bases; junction bases not matched to a gene: 13. CDR3 sequence reads: CASSQDLGTTGRHQPQHF. CDR3 DNA: TGCGCCAGCAGCCAAGATTTAGGGACGACAGGGCGACATCAGCCCCAGCATTTT.

The rearrangement uses TRBV9 and TRBJ2-3; D gene uncertain. CDR3 length: 16 amino acids. Trimming removed 0 bases at V and 1 base at J, with 12 bases between. From germline, CDR1 is SGDLS and CDR2 YYNGEE. The CDR3 DNA is TGTGCCAGCAGCGTAGATTCTAAGAGCGGCACAGATACGCAGTATTTT. Its protein product is CASSVDSKSGTDTQYF.

The chain uses TRBV28 and TRBJ1-2; no reliable D call. Germline CDR1 MDHEN, CDR2 SYDVKM. CDR3 length: 13 amino acids. Trimming took off 5 bases at V and 4 bases at J, with 11 bases between the two ends. CDR3 sequence: CASSPTTTYGYTF. The CDR3 region has the DNA TGTGCCAGCAGTCCTACCACCACCTATGGCTACACCTTC.

The chain has TRBV5-1 and TRBJ2-2; 8 nucleotides align to TRBD1. V was clipped by 4 bases and J by 6 bases; unmatched bases: 5. This CDR3 has 14 residues. Per the germline V gene, CDR1 is SGHRS and CDR2 is YFSETQ. CDR3 sequence: CASSGTTGAGELFF. The CDR3 nucleotides read TGCGCCAGCAGCGGAACGACAGGGGCCGGGGAGCTGTTTTTT. Together with reference TRBV5-1 and TRBJ2-2, the CDR3 gives the full variable domain: KAGVTQTPRYLIKTRGQQVTLSCSPISGHRSVSWYQQTPGQGLQFLFEYFSETQRNKGNFPGRFSGRQFSNSRSEMNVSTLELGDSALYLCASSGTTGAGELFFGEGSRLTVL.

The chain employs TRBV2 and TRBJ1-1; D ambiguous. The CDR3 length is 10 residues. Per the germline V gene, CDR1 is SNHLY and CDR2 is FYNNEI. V was cut by 7 bases and J by 10 bases, with 10 bases left in between. Written as DNA, the CDR3 is TGTGCCAGCATGGGGAGGGCAGCTTTCTTT. This translates into CASMGRAAFF.

About this clone: The junction differs from germline at one of its ends, possibly a read error. The rearrangement uses TRBV7-7 and TRBJ2-5; a possible D gene is TRBD2 (6 bases). CDR3 length equals 13 residues. Germline values: CDR1 SSHAT, CDR2 FNYEAQ (reference sequence). The CDR3 nucleotides read TGTGCTAGCAGCCTCGGGACTCTGGAGACCCAGTACTTC. This gives the protein CASSLGTLETQYF.

This clone showed up just once. The chain joins TRBV30 to TRBJ2-3, with 11 bases matching TRBD2. The trim removed 8 bases at V and 4 bases at J, leaving 8 bases unmatched. The germline CDR1 and CDR2 sequences are GTSNPN and SVGIG (reference sequence). This CDR3 has 14 amino acids. Here the CDR3 DNA reads TGTGCCGGGGATAGCGGGGGGGTTGCAGATACGCAGTATTTT. Translated: CAGDSGGVADTQYF.

The J gene is TRBJ2-7, the V gene TRBV7-6; D not resolved. Germline V gene sequence: CDR1 SGHVS, CDR2 FNYEAQ. This CDR3 has 11 residues. The germline V and J ends were trimmed by 3 bases and 5 bases, with 5 bases remaining between them. CDR3 loop: CASSFSNEQYF. In DNA form, the CDR3 reads TGTGCCAGCAGCTTTTCAAACGAGCAGTACTTC.

V is TRBV19 and J is TRBJ2-3, with 8 bases aligning to TRBD2. Unmatched junction bases numbered 12, after V lost 6 bases and J lost 4 bases. The CDR3 extends over 16 amino acids. The germline V gene encodes CDR1 LNHDA and CDR2 SQIVND (reference sequence). The CDR3 bases are TGTGCCAGTAGAGGAAGTGGCGGGGGGCTGCCAGATACGCAGTATTTT. This translates into CASRGSGGGLPDTQYF.

The genes are TRBV2 and TRBJ2-2, with 9 nucleotides matching TRBD1. The germline V gene has CDR1 SNHLY and CDR2 FYNNEI. The CDR3 has 15 amino acids. Unmatched junction bases numbered 11, after V lost 8 bases and J lost 7 bases. This chain's CDR3 is CASARGQGGVGELFF. CDR3 nucleotides: TGTGCCAGCGCTCGGGGACAGGGAGGGGTCGGGGAGCTGTTTTTT. The whole variable domain, remainder taken from reference TRBV2 and TRBJ2-2, is EPEVTQTPSHQVTQMGQEVILRCVPISNHLYFYWYRQILGQKVEFLVSFYNNEISEKSEIFDDQFSVERPDGSNFTLKIRSTKLEDSAMYFCASARGQGGVGELFFGEGSRLTVL.

The chain couples TRBV28 to TRBJ2-3; possible D gene TRBD2, 6 bases. With 5 bases removed from V and 5 bases from J, the gap between germline ends came to 23 bases. The CDR3 has 17 amino acids. Germline CDR1 reads MDHEN; CDR2 reads SYDVKM. Here the CDR3 reads CASSLARQSRTLDTQYF. The DNA of the CDR3 is TGTGCCAGCAGTCTAGCGCGACAGTCTCGGACCTTAGATACGCAGTATTTT.

CDR3 coding DNA: TGTGCCAGCAGCCCCCCCGGTAGGGGGTCACCCCTCCACTTT. Its protein product is CASSPPGRGSPLHF. The chain employs TRBV7-9 and TRBJ1-6; D perhaps matches TRBD1 (6 bases). V gave up 5 bases and J gave up 10 bases, with 15 bases separating them. In germline, CDR1 is SEHNR, CDR2 FQNEAQ (reference sequence). The CDR3 is 14 residues long.

This clone appeared a single time. The chain carries TRBV4-2 and TRBJ1-3; D is unresolved. Trimming shortened V by 0 bases and J by 2 bases, and 8 bases separated the two germline ends. The CDR3 has 15 amino acids. The germline V gene has CDR1 LGHNA and CDR2 YNFKEQ. The CDR3 reads CASSQDDTPGNTIYF. The CDR3 DNA is TGTGCCAGCAGCCAAGATGATACTCCTGGAAACACCATATATTTT.

The chain joins TRBV5-6 to TRBJ1-2; tentatively, D is TRBD1 (6 bases). The CDR3 covers 14 residues. From germline, CDR1 is SGHDT and CDR2 YYEEEE. The ends were cut back, 4 bases at V and 3 bases at J, with 13 bases in the middle. In DNA, the CDR3 is TGTGCCAGCAGCCGGGGGGGGGCGCACTATGGCTACACCTTC. Protein sequence: CASSRGGAHYGYTF. Looking up the rest from reference TRBV5-6 and TRBJ1-2 gives the full variable domain: DAGVTQSPTHLIKTRGQQVTLRCSPKSGHDTVSWYQQALGQGPQFIFQYYEEEERQRGNFPDRFSGHQFPNYSSELNVNALLLGDSALYLCASSRGGAHYGYTFGSGTRLTVV.

The chain employs TRBV9 and TRBJ1-6; D perhaps matches TRBD1 (6 bases). Trimming took off 3 bases at V and 9 bases at J, with 13 bases between the two ends. Germline CDR1 SGDLS, CDR2 YYNGEE. The CDR3 runs 14 residues. The CDR3 region is CASSGGQTFSPLHF. The CDR3 coding sequence is TGTGCCAGCAGCGGGGGGCAGACTTTTTCACCCCTCCACTTT. The full variable domain, completed using reference TRBV9 and TRBJ1-6, is DSGVTQTPKHLITATGQRVTLRCSPRSGDLSVYWYQQSLDQGLQFLIQYYNGEERAKGNILERFSAQQFPDLHSELNLSSLELGDSALYFCASSGGQTFSPLHFGNGTRLTVT.

The chain couples TRBV15 to TRBJ2-7, with a weak D call TRBD2 (6 bases). V lost 3 bases and J lost 0, with 9 bases in between. The CDR3 has 14 amino acids. Germline V gene sequence: CDR1 LNHNV, CDR2 YYDKDF (reference sequence). The CDR3 spells CATSSFGGSYEQYF. The CDR3 coding sequence is TGTGCCACCAGCAGTTTCGGGGGCTCCTACGAGCAGTACTTC.

In its sample, this clone was seen once. The chain has TRBV7-2 and TRBJ2-7; 9 bases line up with TRBD1. The CDR3 extends over 14 amino acids. Looked up from germline, CDR1 is SGHTA and CDR2 is FQGNSA. J was trimmed by 3 bases and V by 7 bases; bases with no gene match: 7. The CDR3 loop reads CASKAGTGYYEQYF. The CDR3 nucleotides read TGTGCCAGCAAAGCCGGGACAGGGTACTACGAGCAGTACTTC.

The chain uses TRBV4-1 and TRBJ1-2; unclear D gene. This CDR3 is built from 13 residues. V was clipped by 3 bases and J by 4 bases, with 9 bases between them. Per germline, CDR1 MGHRA and CDR2 YSYEKL. The CDR3 nucleotides read TGCGCCAGCAGCCAGCCCCTGGCCTATGGCTACACCTTC. The encoded protein is CASSQPLAYGYTF.

The chain couples TRBV7-9 to TRBJ1-2, with 7 bases that match TRBD1. V lost 6 bases to trimming and J lost 2 bases; unmatched junction nucleotides: 12. The CDR3 extends over 16 amino acids. CDR1 is SEHNR and CDR2 is FQNEAQ in the germline V gene (reference sequence). This CDR3 reads CASRRKGQDENYGYTF. The CDR3 DNA follows: TGTGCCAGCAGGCGTAAAGGACAGGACGAAAACTATGGCTACACCTTC. The variable domain in full, with the rest retrieved from reference TRBV7-9 and TRBJ1-2, is DTGVSQNPRHKITKRGQNVTFRCDPISEHNRLYWYRQTLGQGPEFLTYFQNEAQLEKSRLLSDRFSAERPKGSFSTLEIQRTEQGDSAMYLCASRRKGQDENYGYTFGSGTRLTVV.

This clone was seen just once. The chain has TRBV12-5 and TRBJ1-1; 11 positions match TRBD1. This CDR3 comprises 15 residues. Germline CDR1 and CDR2: LGHNT and FRNRAP. Losses at the gene ends were 4 bases for V and 4 bases for J; bases not matched to a gene: 5. CDR3 nucleotides: TGTGCTAGTGGTTCCAGGACAGGGGGCTTCACTGAAGCTTTCTTT. It is translated as CASGSRTGGFTEAFF.

The V call is TRBV10-3, the J call TRBJ2-3; perhaps TRBD2 as D (6 bases). Germline CDR1 is ENHRY and CDR2 is SYGVKD. This CDR3 contains 15 residues. The V end lost 0 bases, the J end lost 1 base, and 8 bases lay between the germline ends. DNA of the CDR3: TGTGCCATCAGTGAGTCAGAGCGGGGCACAGATACGCAGTATTTT. Translating it yields CAISESERGTDTQYF.

The V and J genes are TRBV28 and TRBJ1-2; 8 bases map to TRBD1. The CDR3 totals 16 residues. CDR1 MDHEN and CDR2 SYDVKM come from the germline V gene. With V trimmed by 5 bases and J by 8 bases, 16 bases remained unmatched. As DNA, the CDR3 is TGTGCCAGCAGTGCCTCCCAGGGGACAGGTTTGTGGGGCTACACCTTC. It specifies CASSASQGTGLWGYTF.

The CDR3 region has the DNA TGTGCCAGCCATCCCACTCGGGGGGAAGCCAACGTCCTGACTTTC. Translating gives CASHPTRGEANVLTF. This rearrangement joins TRBV18 to TRBJ2-6, with 7 bases lining up with TRBD2. The CDR3 is made up of 15 amino acids. Germline V gene lookup returns CDR1 KGHSH and CDR2 LQKENI. V shed 8 bases, J shed 7 bases, and the junction held 11 bases outside the gene matches.

V and J are TRBV19 and TRBJ2-7; D possibly corresponds to TRBD1 (6 bases). Germline V gene data show CDR1 as LNHDA and CDR2 as SQIVND (reference sequence). This CDR3 spans 15 amino acids. The V gene lost 7 bases and the J gene lost 1 base, with 17 bases spanning the gap. CDR3 in DNA: TGTGCCAGTACCCCGGACAGTTTAATATCCTACGAGCAGTACTTC. Amino acid sequence: CASTPDSLISYEQYF.

The rearrangement links TRBV5-4 to TRBJ1-2; D is unclear. CDR1 is SGHNT and CDR2 is YYREEE in the germline V gene (reference sequence). V was trimmed by 2 bases and J by 1 base, leaving 6 bases between them. This CDR3 comprises 13 residues. The CDR3 DNA follows: TGTGCCAGCAGCTTCTCCGTTAACTATGGCTACACCTTC. It is translated as CASSFSVNYGYTF.